One sample yielded the 3 T cell receptor beta chains listed below, sequenced in a study of cytomegalovirus exposure and HLA in healthy donors. PCR amplification relied on 60 Vbeta primers (plus 13 Jbeta primers). TCRdb's table, derived via immunoSEQ multiplex PCR, lists solely in-frame clones and lacks some. Among roughly 130,000 clones listed, roughly 79% were seen once. Sequences were obtained from PBMCs. Source of these receptors: a man younger than 35 in good health and CMV-seronegative.

The chain links TRBV5-4 to TRBJ1-1; D unresolved. Germline V gene lookup returns CDR1 SGHNT and CDR2 YYREEE (reference sequence). CDR3 length: 14 residues. V lost 1 base, J lost 5 bases, and 12 bases lay in between. The CDR3 coding sequence is TGTGCCAGCAGCTTGAAACAGCGGGTTACTGAAGCTTTCTTT. Translated: CASSLKQRVTEAFF.

The chain carries TRBV6-5 and TRBJ1-1; D is undetermined. Germline V gives CDR1 MNHEY, CDR2 SVGAGI. Trimming cost V 7 bases and J 7 bases, with 16 bases left between them. The CDR3 runs to 13 residues. The CDR3 nucleotides read TGTGCCAGCACAAGAACCCTTGGCGGTGAAGCTTTCTTT. This codes for CASTRTLGGEAFF.

The rearrangement joins TRBV6-5 to TRBJ2-2; 7 bases are a match to TRBD1. The ends lost 6 bases at V and 3 bases at J; junction bases unmatched: 7. CDR3 length equals 15 residues. The V gene's germline CDR1 is MNHEY and CDR2 SVGAGI. CDR3 in amino acids: CASSLQGWDTGELFF. The CDR3 nucleotides read TGTGCCAGCAGCTTACAGGGGTGGGACACCGGGGAGCTGTTTTTT.